The TCR beta chain under discussion was sequenced for a study of shared clonotypes between healthy human individuals. This table comes from immunoSEQ multiplex PCR, and its TCRdb copy is limited to in-frame clones, with some not included. Here the sample spans some 2.4 million clones, over 85% being singletons. CDR3 size: 16 residues. V was pared by 4 bases and J by 1 base, with 15 bases between. The V gene's germline CDR1 is LGHNA and CDR2 YSLEER. This receptor was identified in a man aged 18-30 years in good health. Some clones in this sample may be carry-over from other donors' samples. V gene TRBV4-3 combines with J gene TRBJ2-3; D is uncertain. Sequenced material: naive CD4+ T cells from PBMCs. Subset reported: CD45RA+ positively selected. The CDR3 here is CASSLQTFPRTDTQYF. The CDR3 coding sequence is TGCGCCAGCAGCCTCCAGACCTTCCCCCGCACAGATACGCAGTATTTT.